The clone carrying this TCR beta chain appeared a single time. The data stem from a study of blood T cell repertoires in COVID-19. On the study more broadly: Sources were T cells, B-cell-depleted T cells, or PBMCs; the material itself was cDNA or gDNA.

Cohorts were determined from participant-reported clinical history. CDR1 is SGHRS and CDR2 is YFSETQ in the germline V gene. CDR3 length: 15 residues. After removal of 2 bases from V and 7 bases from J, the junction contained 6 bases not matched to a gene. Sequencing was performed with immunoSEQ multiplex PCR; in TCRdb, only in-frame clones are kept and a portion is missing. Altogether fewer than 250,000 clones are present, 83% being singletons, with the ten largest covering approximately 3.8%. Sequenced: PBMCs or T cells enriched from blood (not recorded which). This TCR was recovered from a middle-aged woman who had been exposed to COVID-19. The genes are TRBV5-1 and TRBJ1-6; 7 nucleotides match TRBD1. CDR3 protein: CASSLNTGVNSPLHF. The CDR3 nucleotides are TGCGCCAGCAGCTTAAACACAGGGGTCAATTCACCCCTCCACTTT.